A selection of T cell receptor beta chains follows, all from one sample in a study of blood T cell repertoires in COVID-19. The data were produced by immunoSEQ multiplex PCR, yet TCRdb's version contains in-frame clones alone and is incomplete. Here the sample spans under 150,000 clones, about 87% being singletons. The material sequenced was PBMCs or T cells enriched from blood (not recorded which). The receptors derive from a man aged 45-60 years in a cohort exposed to, infected with or recovered from COVID-19 (not recorded which). Each CDR3 is given with its conserved first and last residue. The D gene is left open where the match is weak. The size entry is marked missing in some rows and otherwise reads once, few, many or a size class.

J gene: TRBJ1-1
clone size: -
V gene: TRBV3-1/TRBV3-2
D gene: -
CDR3 protein: CASSHGQTNTEAFF
CDR3 DNA: TGTGCCAGCAGCCACGGACAGACGAACACTGAAGCTTTCTTT

J gene: TRBJ2-7
clone size: -
V gene: TRBV9
D gene: TRBD2
CDR3 protein: CASSVGGEGYAQYF
CDR3 DNA: TGTGCCAGCAGCGTAGGCGGGGAGGGGTACGCGCAGTACTTC

J gene: TRBJ1-1
clone size: -
V gene: TRBV23-1
D gene: TRBD1
CDR3 protein: CASARLIPGQGAGNTEAFF
CDR3 DNA: TGCGCCAGCGCACGACTTATCCCGGGACAGGGGGCTGGGAACACTGAAGCTTTCTTT

J gene: TRBJ1-4
clone size: few
V gene: TRBV18
D gene: -
CDR3 protein: CASSPDSNEKLFF
CDR3 DNA: TGTGCCAGCTCGCCCGACAGTAATGAAAAACTGTTTTTT

J gene: TRBJ2-3
clone size: -
V gene: TRBV27
D gene: TRBD2
CDR3 protein: CASARPLTSEQTDTQYF
CDR3 DNA: TGTGCCAGCGCCCGACCCTTGACTAGCGAGCAAACAGATACGCAGTATTTT

J gene: TRBJ2-3
clone size: -
V gene: TRBV7-9
D gene: TRBD2
CDR3 protein: CASSWPTSGSLVSDTQYF
CDR3 DNA: TGTGCCAGCAGCTGGCCGACTAGCGGGAGTCTGGTGTCAGATACGCAGTATTTT

J gene: TRBJ2-2
clone size: -
V gene: TRBV24-1
D gene: -
CDR3 protein: CATSDGQPGELFF
CDR3 DNA: TGTGCCACCAGTGATGGACAGCCCGGGGAGCTGTTTTTT

J gene: TRBJ2-7
clone size: -
V gene: TRBV10-2
D gene: -
CDR3 protein: CASSGGYYEQYF
CDR3 DNA: TGCGCCAGCAGTGGGGGCTATTACGAGCAGTACTTC

J gene: TRBJ2-1
clone size: -
V gene: TRBV27
D gene: TRBD1
CDR3 protein: CASSVQGNYNEQFF
CDR3 DNA: TGTGCCAGCAGTGTACAGGGGAACTACAATGAGCAGTTCTTC

J gene: TRBJ2-7
clone size: -
V gene: TRBV29-1
D gene: -
CDR3 protein: CSVEMAGYEQYF
CDR3 DNA: TGCAGCGTTGAAATGGCGGGGTACGAGCAGTACTTC

J gene: TRBJ1-2
clone size: -
V gene: TRBV7-8
D gene: -
CDR3 protein: CASSLIGGHHGYTF
CDR3 DNA: TGTGCCAGCAGCTTAATCGGGGGGCATCATGGCTACACCTTC

J gene: TRBJ2-7
clone size: once
V gene: TRBV9
D gene: -
CDR3 protein: CASSGDTPYEQYF
CDR3 DNA: TGTGCCAGCAGCGGAGATACCCCCTACGAGCAGTACTTC

J gene: TRBJ1-1
clone size: -
V gene: TRBV15
D gene: TRBD1
CDR3 protein: CATSGTANTEAFF
CDR3 DNA: TGTGCCACCAGTGGGACAGCGAACACTGAAGCTTTCTTT

J gene: TRBJ1-1
clone size: once
V gene: TRBV24-1
D gene: TRBD1
CDR3 protein: CATSDATGSTEAFF
CDR3 DNA: TGTGCCACCAGTGATGCGACAGGGAGTACTGAAGCTTTCTTT

J gene: TRBJ1-6
clone size: -
V gene: TRBV30
D gene: -
CDR3 protein: CAWALGGEGNSPLHF
CDR3 DNA: TGTGCCTGGGCACTCGGGGGTGAGGGGAATTCACCCCTCCACTTT

J gene: TRBJ1-2
clone size: -
V gene: TRBV21-1
D gene: -
CDR3 protein: CASSKGGGELRYGYTF
CDR3 DNA: TGTGCCAGCAGCAAGGGCGGAGGAGAGCTTAGGTATGGCTACACCTTC

J gene: TRBJ1-5
clone size: -
V gene: TRBV6-5
D gene: -
CDR3 protein: CASSVRQSIQPQHF
CDR3 DNA: TGTGCCAGCAGCGTTAGACAGTCGATTCAGCCCCAGCATTTT

J gene: TRBJ2-2
clone size: -
V gene: TRBV10-3
D gene: -
CDR3 protein: CAISSGALRGTGELFF
CDR3 DNA: TGTGCCATCAGCTCCGGGGCCCTGAGGGGGACCGGGGAGCTGTTTTTT

J gene: TRBJ2-1
clone size: -
V gene: TRBV24-1
D gene: -
CDR3 protein: CATALNVDEQFF
CDR3 DNA: TGTGCCACCGCTCTAAACGTCGATGAGCAGTTCTTC

J gene: TRBJ2-3
clone size: -
V gene: TRBV28
D gene: TRBD2
CDR3 protein: CASTLAGTDTQYF
CDR3 DNA: TGTGCCAGCACACTAGCGGGCACAGATACGCAGTATTTT

J gene: TRBJ1-2
clone size: -
V gene: TRBV4-3
D gene: TRBD1
CDR3 protein: CASSQDSRQGVINYGYTF
CDR3 DNA: TGCGCCAGCAGCCAAGATTCGAGACAGGGGGTTATTAACTATGGCTACACCTTC

J gene: TRBJ1-2
clone size: -
V gene: TRBV18
D gene: TRBD1
CDR3 protein: CASSDGGQGPYPF
CDR3 DNA: TGTGCCAGCTCGGACGGAGGACAGGGACCTTACCCCTTC

J gene: TRBJ1-2
clone size: once
V gene: TRBV30
D gene: -
CDR3 protein: CAWSGSGGGYTF
CDR3 DNA: TGTGCCTGGAGTGGCTCCGGGGGAGGCTACACCTTC

J gene: TRBJ2-1
clone size: -
V gene: TRBV7-6
D gene: TRBD2
CDR3 protein: CASSLVASGSSYNEQFF
CDR3 DNA: TGTGCCAGCAGCTTAGTGGCTAGCGGGAGCTCCTACAATGAGCAGTTCTTC

J gene: TRBJ2-7
clone size: -
V gene: TRBV6-1
D gene: TRBD1
CDR3 protein: CATHPVETGIYEQYF
CDR3 DNA: TGTGCCACCCACCCCGTGGAGACAGGGATCTACGAGCAGTACTTC

J gene: TRBJ2-7
clone size: -
V gene: TRBV2
D gene: TRBD1
CDR3 protein: CASGTALLSEQYF
CDR3 DNA: TGTGCCAGCGGGACAGCCCTTCTCTCCGAGCAGTACTTC

J gene: TRBJ2-1
clone size: -
V gene: TRBV2
D gene: TRBD2
CDR3 protein: CASSATSGAYNEQFF
CDR3 DNA: TGTGCCAGCAGTGCGACTAGCGGGGCCTACAATGAGCAGTTCTTC

J gene: TRBJ2-7
clone size: -
V gene: TRBV19
D gene: TRBD2
CDR3 protein: CASSIAQLASGTEQYF
CDR3 DNA: TGTGCCAGTAGTATAGCCCAGTTGGCTAGCGGGACCGAGCAGTACTTC

J gene: TRBJ2-1
clone size: -
V gene: TRBV19
D gene: -
CDR3 protein: CASSSAGISYNEQFF
CDR3 DNA: TGTGCCAGTAGTAGCGCAGGCATTTCCTACAATGAGCAGTTCTTC

J gene: TRBJ1-3
clone size: -
V gene: TRBV7-9
D gene: -
CDR3 protein: CASSLLGPPANTIYF
CDR3 DNA: TGTGCCAGCAGCCTCTTGGGCCCCCCTGCGAACACCATATATTTT

J gene: TRBJ2-1
clone size: -
V gene: TRBV7-2
D gene: TRBD2
CDR3 protein: CASSLRGPSGIYNEQFF
CDR3 DNA: TGTGCCAGCAGCTTAAGGGGGCCTAGCGGGATCTACAATGAGCAGTTCTTC

J gene: TRBJ2-2
clone size: -
V gene: TRBV7-8
D gene: -
CDR3 protein: CASSHRGTMNTGELFF
CDR3 DNA: TGTGCCAGCAGCCATAGAGGCACCATGAACACCGGGGAGCTGTTTTTT

J gene: TRBJ2-7
clone size: few
V gene: TRBV7-9
D gene: TRBD1
CDR3 protein: CASSLAKGAHEQYF
CDR3 DNA: TGTGCCAGCAGCTTAGCAAAGGGGGCCCACGAGCAGTACTTC

J gene: TRBJ2-2
clone size: -
V gene: TRBV5-6
D gene: TRBD1
CDR3 protein: CASSLTTGWNTGELFF
CDR3 DNA: TGTGCCAGCAGCTTGACGACAGGGTGGAACACCGGGGAGCTGTTTTTT

J gene: TRBJ1-4
clone size: once
V gene: TRBV25-1
D gene: -
CDR3 protein: CASSGPVIRGEKLFF
CDR3 DNA: TGTGCCAGCAGTGGTCCAGTTATTAGAGGTGAAAAACTGTTTTTT

J gene: TRBJ1-1
clone size: few
V gene: TRBV18
D gene: -
CDR3 protein: CASSPLGAFGTEAFF
CDR3 DNA: TGTGCCAGCTCACCTCTTGGGGCCTTTGGCACTGAAGCTTTCTTT

J gene: TRBJ1-2
clone size: -
V gene: TRBV7-8
D gene: -
CDR3 protein: CASSFQGTLANYGYTF
CDR3 DNA: TGTGCCAGCAGCTTTCAGGGAACCCTTGCTAACTATGGCTACACCTTC

J gene: TRBJ1-2
clone size: -
V gene: TRBV19
D gene: TRBD1
CDR3 protein: CASSPGQGNYGYTF
CDR3 DNA: TGTGCCAGTAGCCCCGGACAGGGGAACTATGGCTACACCTTC

J gene: TRBJ1-4
clone size: -
V gene: TRBV5-4
D gene: -
CDR3 protein: CASSLPGLNEKLFF
CDR3 DNA: TGTGCCAGCAGCTTGCCAGGGTTGAATGAAAAACTGTTTTTT

J gene: TRBJ2-2
clone size: -
V gene: TRBV9
D gene: -
CDR3 protein: CASSVSGLAGELFF
CDR3 DNA: TGTGCCAGCAGCGTCTCGGGTCTGGCCGGGGAGCTGTTTTTT